These 5 T cell receptor beta chains originate from one sample sequenced in a study of T cell responses to AZD1222 COVID-19 vaccine. Produced via immunoSEQ multiplex PCR; TCRdb's table is partial and in-frame only. The table shows approximately 160,000 clones, with 85% to 95% occurring only once. This sample comprised peripheral blood, obtained on day 0 of AZD1222 vaccination. These receptors were taken from an adult in good health.

The gene calls are TRBV6-6 and TRBJ1-2; 7 bases fit TRBD1. CDR3 length: 14 amino acids. CDR1 is MNHNY, CDR2 SVGAGI, per germline (reference sequence). J gave up 2 bases and V 5 bases, and 5 bases lay outside the gene matches. The CDR3 spells CASSPGGQNYGYTF. DNA for the CDR3: TGTGCCAGCAGTCCCGGGGGACAGAACTATGGCTACACCTTC.

At least ten counts were recorded for this clone. The chain uses TRBV5-1 and TRBJ2-3; maybe TRBD1 (5 bases). V lost 0 bases and J lost 0, with 11 bases in between. CDR1 and CDR2 (germline): SGHRS, YFSETQ. The CDR3 covers 16 residues. As DNA, the CDR3 is TGCGCCAGCAGCTTGGGACAGCTGGGGAGCACAGATACGCAGTATTTT. The encoded protein is CASSLGQLGSTDTQYF. The full variable domain, with the rest looked up from reference TRBV5-1 and TRBJ2-3, is KAGVTQTPRYLIKTRGQQVTLSCSPISGHRSVSWYQQTPGQGLQFLFEYFSETQRNKGNFPGRFSGRQFSNSRSEMNVSTLELGDSALYLCASSLGQLGSTDTQYFGPGTRLTVL.

V and J are TRBV19 and TRBJ2-2; no definite D call. From germline, CDR1 is LNHDA and CDR2 SQIVND (reference sequence). Trimming removed 9 bases from V and 5 bases from J, with 16 bases in between. The CDR3 contains 14 residues. The CDR3 bases are TGTGCCAGCAAAGCCTCGGGTCCTACCGGGGAGCTGTTTTTT. Translating gives CASKASGPTGELFF.

The V call is TRBV7-9, the J call TRBJ1-1, with D unclear. The V and J ends lost 5 bases and 8 bases respectively, with 12 bases between them. CDR1 is SEHNR and CDR2 is FQNEAQ in the germline V gene (reference sequence). This CDR3 spans 12 amino acids. The DNA for the CDR3 is TGTGCCAGCAGCCCTAGACACCTCGAAGCTTTCTTT. This codes for CASSPRHLEAFF. Full variable domain (outside the CDR3, taken from reference TRBV7-9 and TRBJ1-1): DTGVSQNPRHKITKRGQNVTFRCDPISEHNRLYWYRQTLGQGPEFLTYFQNEAQLEKSRLLSDRFSAERPKGSFSTLEIQRTEQGDSAMYLCASSPRHLEAFFGQGTRLTVV.

The chain carries TRBV7-9 and TRBJ2-2, with TRBD1 matching over 8 bases. The CDR3 consists of 17 residues. Germline trimming cut 6 bases from V and 6 bases from J; bases unmatched to any gene: 15. The germline V gene has CDR1 SEHNR and CDR2 FQNEAQ (reference sequence). CDR3 nucleotides: TGTGCCAGCAGATACGGCCTATCGACAGGGGACCCCGGGGAGCTGTTTTTT. Translation: CASRYGLSTGDPGELFF.